This TCR beta chain was sequenced during a study of persistence of HIV-infected CD4 T cells. Study findings and constraints: CMV- and Gag-responding cells had lower TCRbeta richness than CD3/CD28-responding cells. Antigen-responding cells were enriched for degenerate expanded CDR3beta sequences.

The libraries were made with immunoSEQ version 4 in survey mode. Genomic DNA was diluted to 10 ng/uL, up to 1 ug per sample. TCRdb's table, derived via immunoSEQ multiplex PCR, lists solely in-frame clones and lacks some. The sample shows fewer than 50,000 clones, about nine tenths of them seen only once. On this clone: The antigen is unknown. Distinct nucleotide sequences in the sample also encode this CDR3.

This nonspecific control used anti-CD3/anti-CD28 bead stimulation of CD4+ T cells. CD4+ T cells upregulating both CD40 ligand and CD69 were sorted as responding cells. These HIV-1-infected adults initiated suppressive ART in chronic infection. There are 18 residues in the CDR3. The germline CDR1 and CDR2 sequences are MNHNY and SVGAGI (reference sequence). V was pared by 5 bases and J by 4 bases, with 17 bases of the junction left unmatched. This chain connects TRBV6-6 to TRBJ2-7; 10 positions match TRBD2. The specimen was CD4+ T cells sorted from PBMCs after approximately 20-hour stimulation, collected from a patient who received antiretroviral therapy. The TCR originated in an adult man with HIV who was CMV-seropositive. CDR3 DNA: TGTGCCAGCAGTCTAGCCTCCTTATCTAGCGGGGGTCCTTACGAGCAGTACTTC. This gives the protein CASSLASLSSGGPYEQYF.